Listed below are T cell receptor beta chains from one sample, sequenced in a study of glioma-infiltrating T cells. Each CDR3 protein gets one entry after TCRdb re-called the multiplex PCR reads with MiXCR. The sample lists about 110,000 distinct CDR3 sequences, less than 30% occurring once. Sequencing used glioma tissue, nonneoplastic brain tissue, or PBMCs (not recorded which). The receptors were gathered from a human donor with low-grade glioma or glioblastoma, undergoing nonglioma brain surgery, or in good health (not recorded which). CDR3s include the opening cysteine and the closing phenylalanine or tryptophan. The order of the fields is D gene, V gene, CDR3 length, clone size, J gene, CDR3 DNA, CDR3 protein. The D gene is left open where the match is weak. Clone sizes are given selectively: once, few, many, or a class where the clone is expanded.

-	TRBV6-1	14	many	TRBJ1-3	TGTGCCAGCAGTTGGCTTCCCTCTGGAAACACCATATATTTT	CASSWLPSGNTIYF
TRBD1	TRBV6-6	15	many	TRBJ1-6	TGTGCCAGCAGTTACACGACAGGGGACAATTCACCCCTCCACTTT	CASSYTTGDNSPLHF
TRBD2	TRBV12-3/TRBV12-4	13	many	TRBJ2-1	TGTGCCAGCAGTTTAAGCGGGAGGGATGAGCAGTTCTTC	CASSLSGRDEQFF
-	TRBV5-1	14	-	TRBJ2-2	TGCGCCAGCAGCCCGGACGGTAACACCGGGGAGCTGTTTTTT	CASSPDGNTGELFF
-	TRBV3-1	18	-	TRBJ1-2	TGTGCCAGCAGCCAAGTTGAGTCCCCCGAGAGGTTAGGGTATGGCTACACCTTC	CASSQVESPERLGYGYTF
-	TRBV20-1	11	many	TRBJ1-2	TGCAGTGCGTGGGGAGGGGATGGCTACACCTTC	CSAWGGDGYTF
TRBD2	TRBV7-9	13	many	TRBJ2-5	TGTGCCAGCATGTTCGGGGGGGCGGAGACCCAGTACTTC	CASMFGGAETQYF
TRBD2	TRBV20-1	15	many	TRBJ2-1	TGCAGTGCTAGAGGGACTAGCGGGACCTACAATGAGCAGTTCTTC	CSARGTSGTYNEQFF
-	TRBV5-1	13	-	TRBJ1-1	TGCGCCAGCAGCTTGTCCCGGAACACTGAAGCTTTCTTT	CASSLSRNTEAFF
TRBD2	TRBV27	16	many	TRBJ2-1	TGTGCCAGCAGTCTTCTAGCGGGGGTCGGGAAAAATGAGCAGTTCTTC	CASSLLAGVGKNEQFF
-	TRBV28	11	-	TRBJ2-1	TGTGGCAGCAGTTTGGGAGTTGAGCATTTCTTC	CGSSLGVEHFF
TRBD1	TRBV7-9	18	many	TRBJ2-7	TGTGCCAGCAGCTTATGGTCCATGGCCAGGGGGCGATCCTACGAGCAGTACTTC	CASSLWSMARGRSYEQYF
-	TRBV6-1	16	many	TRBJ2-6	TGTGCCACGGGACCTTCCATTGGGTCTGGGGCCAACGTCCTGACTTTC	CATGPSIGSGANVLTF
TRBD1	TRBV27	16	few	TRBJ1-1	TGTGCCAGCAGCACATGGGGGACAGGGGGCTCGACTGAAGCTTTCTTT	CASSTWGTGGSTEAFF
-	TRBV24-1	16	-	TRBJ2-1	TGTGCCACCAGTGACCCGAGGGCAGTCTCCTACAATGAGCAGTTCTTC	CATSDPRAVSYNEQFF
-	TRBV6-2/TRBV6-3	13	-	TRBJ1-1	TGTGCCAGTAGTCACCAGGGAACGACTCAAGCTTGCTTT	CASSHQGTTQACF
TRBD2	TRBV20-1	15	-	TRBJ2-7	TGCAGTGCTAGTGATCTAGCGGGGACATACAACGAGCAGTACTTC	CSASDLAGTYNEQYF
TRBD1	TRBV28	16	many	TRBJ2-1	TGTGCCAGCAGTTCTCAGGGGGCAAGCTCCTACAATGAGCAGTTCTTC	CASSSQGASSYNEQFF
-	TRBV9	15	few	TRBJ1-1	TGTGCCAGCAGCGTAGGGGGTCAGGGGAACACTGAAGCTTTCTTT	CASSVGGQGNTEAFF
-	TRBV27	15	many	TRBJ1-3	TGTGCCAGCAGTGCCGAGGGGAGCTCTGGAAACACCATATATTTT	CASSAEGSSGNTIYF
TRBD2	TRBV28	15	many	TRBJ2-1	TGTGCCAGCAGTCTTTCAGCGGGAGGTCAACGGGAGCAGTTCTTC	CASSLSAGGQREQFF
-	TRBV19	13	many	TRBJ1-5	TGTGCCAGTAGCCTAAGGAGCAATCAGCCCCAGCATTTT	CASSLRSNQPQHF
-	TRBV6-5	12	many	TRBJ2-7	TGTGCCAGCAGTTACCCCAGGGACAAGCAGTACTTC	CASSYPRDKQYF
TRBD2	TRBV24-1	17	many	TRBJ2-1	TGTGCCACCAGTGATCCCCCCGGACTAGCGGGACCCAATGAGCAGTTCTTC	CATSDPPGLAGPNEQFF
-	TRBV11-3	13	many	TRBJ1-5	TGTGCCAGCAGCTTAGGCAGGGATCAGCCCCAGCATTTT	CASSLGRDQPQHF
-	TRBV19	13	many	TRBJ1-1	TGTGCCAGTAGTAGGGTATCAAACACTGAAGCTTTCTTT	CASSRVSNTEAFF
-	TRBV20-1	14	-	TRBJ2-1	TGCGGCGCCAGAAGGGTTAGCTCCTACAATGAGCAGTTCTTC	CGARRVSSYNEQFF
-	TRBV19	15	few	TRBJ1-2	TGTGCCAGTAGTCCAAGGGACCCAGGGCAGAGTGGCTACACCTTC	CASSPRDPGQSGYTF
TRBD1	TRBV6-5	15	-	TRBJ1-2	TGTGCCAGCAGTTATTCCCGGACAGGACAGATAGGCTACACCTTC	CASSYSRTGQIGYTF
TRBD2	TRBV7-8	17	-	TRBJ2-7	TGTGCCAGCAGCTCATTGAAGGCGGGGGGCCAACGCCACGAGCAGTACTTC	CASSSLKAGGQRHEQYF
-	TRBV7-3	15	many	TRBJ2-1	TGTGCCAGCAGCCCCCGCTATGGAGGCCACAATGAGCAGTTCTTC	CASSPRYGGHNEQFF
-	TRBV4-1	14	many	TRBJ1-2	TGCGCCAGCAGCCAAGTGGGGATATTCTATGGCTACACCTTC	CASSQVGIFYGYTF
TRBD1	TRBV28	16	-	TRBJ1-5	TGTGCCAGCAGTACCCCGGGACAGTTTAGCAATCAGCCCCAGCATTTT	CASSTPGQFSNQPQHF
TRBD2	TRBV5-1	18	-	TRBJ2-3	TGCGCCAGCAGGATCGCCGGGACTAGCGTCTCTAGCACAGATACGCAGTATTTT	CASRIAGTSVSSTDTQYF
-	TRBV4-2	16	many	TRBJ2-1	TGTGCCAGCACCCAGGAGAGGGGGATCTCCTACAATGAGCAGTTCTTC	CASTQERGISYNEQFF
-	TRBV7-6	14	many	TRBJ2-7	TGTGCCAGCAGCTTAAGTCAGGGAGCCTACGAGCAGTACTTC	CASSLSQGAYEQYF
TRBD1	TRBV7-9	14	many	TRBJ2-7	TGTGCCAGCAGCTCCCGGGACAGGGGATACGAGCAGTACTTC	CASSSRDRGYEQYF
TRBD1	TRBV6-1	14	many	TRBJ2-7	TGTGCCAGCAGTTTAATGCAGGGGGCATACGAGCAGTACTTC	CASSLMQGAYEQYF
-	TRBV5-1	12	many	TRBJ1-4	TGCGCCAGCAGCTTCGACTCGAGGGAATTGTTTTTT	CASSFDSRELFF
TRBD1	TRBV27	16	once	TRBJ1-4	TGTGCCAGCAGGACGGCAGGGGGCCTAACTAATAAAAATCTGTTTTTT	CASRTAGGLTNKNLFF
-	TRBV12-3/TRBV12-4	12	once	TRBJ2-5	TGTGCCAGCGGCTTAACTTTGGGGGCCCAGTACTTC	CASGLTLGAQYF
-	TRBV12-3/TRBV12-4	14	many	TRBJ2-1	TGTGCCAGCAGCATCGGCACAGGGAACAATGAGCAGTTCTTC	CASSIGTGNNEQFF
-	TRBV7-2	14	many	TRBJ2-7	TGTGCCAGCAGCTTACCCCGGGCCTTCCACGAGCAGTACTTC	CASSLPRAFHEQYF
-	TRBV2	12	many	TRBJ1-2	TGTGCCAGCAGTGCAGACAACTATGGCTACACCTTC	CASSADNYGYTF
-	TRBV28	11	many	TRBJ1-4	TGTGCCAGCAGGGTGCAGGAAAAACTGTTTTTT	CASRVQEKLFF
TRBD2	TRBV4-2	16	many	TRBJ2-1	TGTGCCAGCAGCCAAGAGACTAGCGGGAGCCGTAGTGAGCAGTTCTTC	CASSQETSGSRSEQFF
-	TRBV15	14	-	TRBJ1-5	TGTGCCACCAGGATTATCCAAGACAATCAGCCCCAGCATTTT	CATRIIQDNQPQHF
-	TRBV18	15	once	TRBJ2-1	TGTGCCAGCTCACCAAGCCCCCAAACCTACAATGAGCAGTTCTTC	CASSPSPQTYNEQFF
-	TRBV6-2/TRBV6-3	13	many	TRBJ2-3	TGTGCCAGCAGTGATGGGACTCTGGATACGCAGTATTTT	CASSDGTLDTQYF
-	TRBV19	15	few	TRBJ2-3	TGTGCCAGTAGTATCATAGCGGATGTCACAGATACGCAGTATTTT	CASSIIADVTDTQYF
-	TRBV7-2	13	many	TRBJ2-5	TGTGCCAGCAGCTTAGACGCTTTAACAGCCCAGTACTTC	CASSLDALTAQYF
TRBD1	TRBV5-6	14	-	TRBJ2-7	TGTGCCAGCAGCTGGGACAGACTTTCCTACGAGCAGTACTTC	CASSWDRLSYEQYF
-	TRBV5-6	15	few	TRBJ1-1	TGTGCCAGCAGCTTGGAAGGCCTGAGGAACACTGAAGCTTTCTTT	CASSLEGLRNTEAFF